This T cell receptor (beta chain) derives from a study of blood T cell repertoires in COVID-19. Study context: Material from acute and convalescent COVID-19 was sourced from the United States, Italy and Spain. The cDNA or gDNA used as material had been derived from T cells, B-cell-depleted T cells, or PBMCs.

In the authors' methods: Nucleated cell counts were estimated from reference gene primer amplification. Sequencing used immunoSEQ multiplex PCR; TCRdb keeps in-frame clones, though not all of them. Clone size and the V and J calls come from that table; the DNA yielded D and trimming. The sample has fewer than 35,000 clones; roughly nine tenths are singletons. There are 12 residues in the CDR3. V was pared by 3 bases and J by 6 bases, with 6 bases between. Germline V gives CDR1 SEHNR, CDR2 FQNEAQ (reference sequence). Sequenced material: peripheral blood. This rearrangement joins TRBV7-9 to TRBJ1-5, with D uncertain. This TCR was recovered from a human donor with active COVID-19. The donor label of this sample is uncertain. CDR3: CASSLGSQPQHF. In DNA, the CDR3 is TGTGCCAGCAGCTTGGGGAGTCAGCCCCAGCATTTT.